This TCR beta chain was observed in a study of shared clonotypes between healthy human individuals. Across the study: The cohort comprised a couple of women and a few men. Their ages spanned 18 to 49 years. Broader study findings: Generation probabilities of non-shared clonotypes were lower (relative to those shared by all four donors).

Sequencing was performed with immunoSEQ multiplex PCR; in TCRdb, only in-frame clones are kept and a portion is missing. Among about a million clones, about 80% were seen once, and the ten largest hold more than 0.85%. With regard to this clone: Its antigen is currently unknown.

V shed 3 bases, J shed 0 bases, and the junction held 9 bases outside the gene matches. Germline assignment: CDR1 MDHEN and CDR2 SYDVKM. The CDR3 has 17 residues. This chain joins TRBV28 and TRBJ2-3, with 7 positions matching TRBD2. This TCR was sampled from a man in his late teens or twenties in good health. Some clones in this sample may be carry-over from other donors' samples. The sample taken for sequencing was memory CD4+ T cells from PBMCs. Sample subset: CD45RA-negative fraction. In nucleotides, the CDR3 is TGTGCCAGCAGTTTGATCGGCGGGAGCTTAAGCACAGATACGCAGTATTTT. It encodes CASSLIGGSLSTDTQYF.